This is a list of T cell receptor beta chains from one sample in a study of T cell responses to AZD1222 COVID-19 vaccine. Clones were read by immunoSEQ multiplex PCR, and TCRdb kept only the in-frame ones, dropping some. Seen here are approximately 120,000 clones, 75% to 90% observed once, and the top ten hold approximately 4.4%. Material: peripheral blood, obtained 28 days after the second AZD1222 dose. The receptors were gathered from an adult who received the AZD1222 COVID-19 vaccine. CDR3s include the opening cysteine and the closing phenylalanine or tryptophan. The D gene is left open where the match is weak. Size tells how often a clone was seen (once, few, many) or the class of an expanded clone, and some rows leave it out.

j_call: TRBJ2-2
d_call: NA
clone_size: NA
v_call: TRBV9
cdr3_nt: TGTGCCAGCAGCGTTACAGTTTCGGGGGAGCTGTTTTTT
cdr3_aa: CASSVTVSGELFF

j_call: TRBJ1-1
d_call: NA
clone_size: NA
v_call: TRBV10-3
cdr3_nt: TGTGCCATCAGGGACCGGTGGAACACTGAAGCTTTCTTT
cdr3_aa: CAIRDRWNTEAFF

j_call: TRBJ1-2
d_call: NA
clone_size: NA
v_call: TRBV6-2/TRBV6-3
cdr3_nt: TGTGCCAGCAGTTCTCCGCGGCGTAGGGCCCCTAACTATGGCTACACCTTC
cdr3_aa: CASSSPRRRAPNYGYTF

j_call: TRBJ2-7
d_call: TRBD1
clone_size: NA
v_call: TRBV30
cdr3_nt: TGTGTCAGTTCGCAGGGGGCTATCAACGAGCAGTACTTC
cdr3_aa: CVSSQGAINEQYF

j_call: TRBJ2-7
d_call: NA
clone_size: NA
v_call: TRBV2
cdr3_nt: TGTGCCAGCAGTGAGGACAATACCTACGAGCAGTACTTC
cdr3_aa: CASSEDNTYEQYF

j_call: TRBJ2-3
d_call: TRBD1
clone_size: NA
v_call: TRBV19
cdr3_nt: TGTGCCAGTAGTCGTCCGGGACAGGGGACGCAGTATTTT
cdr3_aa: CASSRPGQGTQYF

j_call: TRBJ2-3
d_call: TRBD2
clone_size: once
v_call: TRBV18
cdr3_nt: TGTGCCAGCTCACCACAGACTAGCGGGGGGGCCCATCCTCTGGGCACAGATACGCAGTATTTT
cdr3_aa: CASSPQTSGGAHPLGTDTQYF

j_call: TRBJ1-1
d_call: NA
clone_size: NA
v_call: TRBV19
cdr3_nt: TGTGCCAGTAGTATGTCCAGGGACGGTGAAGCTTTCTTT
cdr3_aa: CASSMSRDGEAFF

j_call: TRBJ1-1
d_call: NA
clone_size: NA
v_call: TRBV18
cdr3_nt: TGTGCCAGCTCCACGGGGGCCCAGAACACTGAAGCTTTCTTT
cdr3_aa: CASSTGAQNTEAFF

j_call: TRBJ1-1
d_call: TRBD1
clone_size: NA
v_call: TRBV24-1
cdr3_nt: TGTGCCACCAGTGACTCACAGGACAGGGGCACTGAAGCTTTCTTT
cdr3_aa: CATSDSQDRGTEAFF

j_call: TRBJ1-4
d_call: NA
clone_size: NA
v_call: TRBV7-9
cdr3_nt: TGTGCCAGCAGCTCCCGGCCTGGGGGGCGGACTCGTAGTGAAAAACTGTTTTTT
cdr3_aa: CASSSRPGGRTRSEKLFF

j_call: TRBJ1-6
d_call: NA
clone_size: NA
v_call: TRBV5-3
cdr3_nt: TGTGCCAGAAGCTTGGAGCAGCCCAATGGTCATAATTCACCCCTCCACTTT
cdr3_aa: CARSLEQPNGHNSPLHF

j_call: TRBJ1-2
d_call: NA
clone_size: NA
v_call: TRBV5-3
cdr3_nt: TGTGCCAGAAGGAAAGGGCCCGGCAGCTCTCTCTATGGCTACACCTTC
cdr3_aa: CARRKGPGSSLYGYTF

j_call: TRBJ1-2
d_call: NA
clone_size: once
v_call: TRBV28
cdr3_nt: TGTGCCAGCAGGCAAGGGAGATTGCAGAATGGCTACACCTTC
cdr3_aa: CASRQGRLQNGYTF

j_call: TRBJ1-2
d_call: TRBD1
clone_size: NA
v_call: TRBV5-1
cdr3_nt: TGCGCCAGCAGCTTGTGGCCCGGGACAGATTATGGCTACACCTTC
cdr3_aa: CASSLWPGTDYGYTF

j_call: TRBJ1-1
d_call: NA
clone_size: NA
v_call: TRBV5-1
cdr3_nt: TGCGCCAGCAGTTCCCCGGACACAAAGGAAGCTTTCTTT
cdr3_aa: CASSSPDTKEAFF

j_call: TRBJ1-5
d_call: NA
clone_size: NA
v_call: TRBV27
cdr3_nt: TGTGCCAGCAGTAAGGGACACATCATCAGCCAGCCCCAGCATTTT
cdr3_aa: CASSKGHIISQPQHF

j_call: TRBJ1-2
d_call: NA
clone_size: NA
v_call: TRBV7-9
cdr3_nt: TGTGCCAGCAGCTTAGGGGCGGGGGACTATGGCTACACCTTC
cdr3_aa: CASSLGAGDYGYTF

j_call: TRBJ2-7
d_call: NA
clone_size: NA
v_call: TRBV18
cdr3_nt: TGTGCCAGCTCACCAGCTGACCCAGCCTACGAGCAGTACTTC
cdr3_aa: CASSPADPAYEQYF

j_call: TRBJ1-4
d_call: TRBD1
clone_size: NA
v_call: TRBV19
cdr3_nt: TGTGCCAGTACGGACAGGGTCCTTAATGAAAAACTGTTTTTT
cdr3_aa: CASTDRVLNEKLFF

j_call: TRBJ1-6
d_call: NA
clone_size: NA
v_call: TRBV27
cdr3_nt: TGTGCCAGCAGTTTAGCGGGGCCGAATTCACCCCTCCACTTT
cdr3_aa: CASSLAGPNSPLHF

j_call: TRBJ2-3
d_call: TRBD1
clone_size: NA
v_call: TRBV2
cdr3_nt: TGTGCCAGCAGCTCCGGACAGGGCGGCACAGATACGCAGTATTTT
cdr3_aa: CASSSGQGGTDTQYF

j_call: TRBJ2-3
d_call: NA
clone_size: NA
v_call: TRBV15
cdr3_nt: TGTGCCACCAGGGGATGGGACACAGATACGCAGTATTTT
cdr3_aa: CATRGWDTDTQYF

j_call: TRBJ2-1
d_call: NA
clone_size: NA
v_call: TRBV18
cdr3_nt: TGTGCCAGCTCTTCTGGCGGGGCGAGGGAGCAGTTCTTC
cdr3_aa: CASSSGGAREQFF

j_call: TRBJ2-7
d_call: NA
clone_size: once
v_call: TRBV11-1
cdr3_nt: TGTGCCAGCGGGAAGGACCAGACCTACGAGCAGTACTTC
cdr3_aa: CASGKDQTYEQYF

j_call: TRBJ1-2
d_call: NA
clone_size: NA
v_call: TRBV12-3/TRBV12-4
cdr3_nt: TGTGCCAGCAGGGTAGGGACCGGCTACACCTTC
cdr3_aa: CASRVGTGYTF

j_call: TRBJ2-7
d_call: NA
clone_size: NA
v_call: TRBV7-6
cdr3_nt: TGTGCCAGCATCCCGCGCCCGGGTCTGAGCTACGAGCAGTACTTC
cdr3_aa: CASIPRPGLSYEQYF

j_call: TRBJ2-3
d_call: NA
clone_size: NA
v_call: TRBV30
cdr3_nt: TGTGCCTGGAGTGTCCCAGGTCGGGGGGATACGCAGTATTTT
cdr3_aa: CAWSVPGRGDTQYF

j_call: TRBJ1-3
d_call: NA
clone_size: NA
v_call: TRBV18
cdr3_nt: TGTGCCAGCTCATCAGAAACTGGAAACACCATATATTTT
cdr3_aa: CASSSETGNTIYF

j_call: TRBJ2-1
d_call: TRBD2
clone_size: once
v_call: TRBV19
cdr3_nt: TGTGCCAGTATGAGCGGGGGATACAATGAGCAGTTCTTC
cdr3_aa: CASMSGGYNEQFF